This T cell receptor (beta chain) was identified in a study of T cells in localized non-small cell lung cancer. Germline V lookup: CDR1 SGHRS, CDR2 YFSETQ. The ends were cut back, 1 base at V and 8 bases at J, with 16 bases in the middle. The length of the CDR3 is 15 residues. Only in-frame clones appear in the TCRdb table, and some are missing; sequencing was by immunoSEQ multiplex PCR. The sample contains 3,000 to 4,000 clones, more than 15% of which appear only once. The V and J genes are TRBV5-1 and TRBJ1-3; D is unclear. This sample comprised lung tumor tissue, obtained before any cancer treatment. This TCR was recovered from a female donor of 60 years or more with stage II lung adenocarcinoma. The CDR3: CASSLSDPTVDTIYF. In DNA, the CDR3 is TGCGCCAGCAGCTTGTCCGACCCGACGGTGGACACCATATATTTT.